This T cell receptor (beta chain) was observed in a study of blood T cell repertoires in COVID-19 (dated by TCRdb to 2020 to 2022). Regarding the research as a whole: Collaborator samples came from the United States, Italy and Spain and covered acute and convalescent phases of COVID-19. The material from the prospective study consisted of cDNA or gDNA derived from T cells, B-cell-depleted T cells, or PBMCs. Deeply sampled blood TCRbeta repertoires from subjects exposed to, actively infected with, or recovered from COVID-19 were included in the dataset. A freely available public database, intended as a resource for researchers studying the immune response to SARS-CoV-2, is where the repertoires were released. Samples came from the ongoing ImmuneRACE study (first 160 participants) plus 1,254 subjects from 6 global collaborators. A de-identified subject ID, COVID-19 status, age in years and sex were almost always included in the sample metadata. Where HLA class I and class II types were available, the types were taken from metadata supplied by the sample provider, not from assay-based typing. Overall study results and their limits: The quantity of clinical and demographic metadata differed by source and by participant and was supplied without curation.

V drops 4 bases and J drops 2 bases, leaving 12 bases in between. CDR1 and CDR2 are drawn from the germline V gene (reference sequence): LNHDA, SQIVND. From the cysteine up to the phenylalanine, the CDR3 has a length of 15 residues. Solely the CDR3 DNA is kept, with 45 bases framed from the first base. Another Seattle source contributed samples from volunteer blood donors who had recovered from COVID-19. The collaborating institutions used their own protocols to collect whole blood in K2EDTA tubes. For TCRbeta analysis, collaborators shipped samples as frozen whole blood, isolated PBMCs, or DNA extracted from either of those sample types. TCRbeta CDR3 regions were amplified from genomic DNA using the immunoSEQ Assay, a bias-controlled multiplex PCR. Processing in the source paper ran as follows. The number of nucleated cells in each sample was estimated by amplification of reference gene primers within the assay. Sequence reads were collapsed and filtered to measure the absolute abundance of every unique TCRbeta CDR3 rearrangement. For each sample, productive Simpson clonality was calculated as the square root of Simpson's diversity index over productive rearrangements. Here the immuneACCESS table is served through TCRdb, limited to in-frame sequences with V and J called. Missing clones are a known gap in these copies; in checked studies unresolved V genes cover under half, and the rest lacks a known reason. V, J and clone size reflect that table, while D and trimming were determined from the DNA. The sample yields 250,000 to 300,000 clones; roughly 87% were counted once. Clones ranked in the top ten supply approximately 5% of the sample.

Comments on this clone: Which antigen it targets is not known. Base quality data are lacking; no much larger clone is found one base away.

Here the chain combines TRBV19 and TRBJ2-4; the D gene cannot be resolved reliably. The origin of this receptor is a woman in her thirties or forties who had recovered from COVID-19. Material: peripheral blood. This receptor carries the CDR3 CASSTRGQTKNIQYF. The sequence in DNA is TGTGCCAGTAGTACCAGAGGTCAAACCAAAAACATTCAGTACTTC.